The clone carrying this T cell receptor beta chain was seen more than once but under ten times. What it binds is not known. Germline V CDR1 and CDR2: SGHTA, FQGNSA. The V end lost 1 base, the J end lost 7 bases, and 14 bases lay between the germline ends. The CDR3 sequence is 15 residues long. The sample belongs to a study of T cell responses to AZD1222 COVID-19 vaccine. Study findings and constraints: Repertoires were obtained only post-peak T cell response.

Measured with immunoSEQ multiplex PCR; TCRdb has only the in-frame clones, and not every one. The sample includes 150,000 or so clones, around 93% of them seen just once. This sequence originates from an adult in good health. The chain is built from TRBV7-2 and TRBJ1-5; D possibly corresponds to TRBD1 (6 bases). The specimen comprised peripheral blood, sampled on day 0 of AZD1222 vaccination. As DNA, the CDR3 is TGTGCCAGCAGCTTAGGTCGGGGGGCAGGACAGCCCCAGCATTTT. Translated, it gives CASSLGRGAGQPQHF.